This T cell receptor beta chain is drawn from a study of PD-1 blockade in classical Hodgkin lymphoma. Sequenced by immunoSEQ multiplex PCR; TCRdb stores in-frame clones only, minus some. This repertoire shows 6,500 to 8,000 clones, 86% found once; its top ten account for under 2%. Germline V gene lookup returns CDR1 SNHLY and CDR2 FYNNEI. The CDR3 has 14 residues. Losses at the gene ends were 7 bases for V and 0 bases for J; bases not matched to a gene: 3. A single count supports this clone. Every patient relapsed after autologous stem cell transplantation, and brentuximab vedotin exposure varied. The CD4+ T cells used were purified from thawed PBMCs through magnetic negative selection.

The TCR originated in a human donor with classical Hodgkin lymphoma. The J gene is TRBJ2-7, the V gene TRBV2; 10 nucleotides line up with TRBD1. The sequenced sample was CD4+ T cells from blood, obtained at baseline. The CDR3, as DNA: TGTGCCAGCATCGGGACAGGGGTCTCCTACGAGCAGTACTTC. This encodes CASIGTGVSYEQYF. The full variable domain, completed using reference TRBV2 and TRBJ2-7, is EPEVTQTPSHQVTQMGQEVILRCVPISNHLYFYWYRQILGQKVEFLVSFYNNEISEKSEIFDDQFSVERPDGSNFTLKIRSTKLEDSAMYFCASIGTGVSYEQYFGPGTRLTVT.